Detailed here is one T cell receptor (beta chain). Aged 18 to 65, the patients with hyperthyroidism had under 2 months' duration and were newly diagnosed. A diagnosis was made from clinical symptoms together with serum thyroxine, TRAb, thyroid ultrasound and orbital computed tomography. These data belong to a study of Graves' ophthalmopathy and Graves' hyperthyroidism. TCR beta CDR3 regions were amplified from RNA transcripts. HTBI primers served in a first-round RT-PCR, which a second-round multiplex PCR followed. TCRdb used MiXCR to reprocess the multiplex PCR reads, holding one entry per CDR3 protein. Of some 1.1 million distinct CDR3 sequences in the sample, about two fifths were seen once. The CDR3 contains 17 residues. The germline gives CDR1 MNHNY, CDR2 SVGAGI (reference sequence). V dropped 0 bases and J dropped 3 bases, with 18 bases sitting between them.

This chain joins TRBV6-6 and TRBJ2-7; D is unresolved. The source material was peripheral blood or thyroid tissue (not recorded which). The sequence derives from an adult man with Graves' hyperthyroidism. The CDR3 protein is CASSYSTPAGLGYEQYF. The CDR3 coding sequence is TGTGCCAGCAGTTACTCGACCCCCGCAGGCCTGGGCTACGAGCAGTACTTC.